The sequence of this TCR beta chain was determined in a study of cytomegalovirus exposure and HLA in healthy donors. The study, taken as a whole, reports: Three of the chains that were CMV-associated were confirmed in vitro to be specific for CMV antigens.

In the case of this clone: Its antigen remains unknown.

The assay was immunoSEQ multiplex PCR, and TCRdb's table has in-frame clones only and misses some. The top ten clones hold 6.3% of a sample with 97,000 or so clones, about 88% of them seen once. Sample: PBMCs. This TCR was sampled from a young man in good health and CMV-seropositive.

CDR3 sequence reads: CASSLGGTRGSQETQYF. CDR3 coding DNA: TGCGCCAGCAGCTTGGGAGGGACTAGGGGATCTCAAGAGACCCAGTACTTC. The chain is built from TRBV5-1 and TRBJ2-5, with TRBD2 matching over 8 bases. Looked up from germline, CDR1 is SGHRS and CDR2 is YFSETQ. J lost 2 bases, V lost 0 bases, and 9 bases had no gene match. CDR3 length equals 17 residues.